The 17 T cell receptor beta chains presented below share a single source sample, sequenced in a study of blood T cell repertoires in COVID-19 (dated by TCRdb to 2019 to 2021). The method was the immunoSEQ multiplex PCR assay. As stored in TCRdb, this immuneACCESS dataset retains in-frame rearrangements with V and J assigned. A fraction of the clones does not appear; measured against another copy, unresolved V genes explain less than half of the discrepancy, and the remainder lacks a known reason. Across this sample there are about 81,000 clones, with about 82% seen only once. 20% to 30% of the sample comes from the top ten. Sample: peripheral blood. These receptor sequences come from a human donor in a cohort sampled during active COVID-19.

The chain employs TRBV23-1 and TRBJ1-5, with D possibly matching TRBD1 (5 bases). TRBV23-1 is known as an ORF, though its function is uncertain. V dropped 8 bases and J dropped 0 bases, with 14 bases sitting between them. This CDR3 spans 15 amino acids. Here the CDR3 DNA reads TGCGCCAGCTGGCAGACAGTTGATAGCAATCAGCCCCAGCATTTT. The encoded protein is CASWQTVDSNQPQHF.

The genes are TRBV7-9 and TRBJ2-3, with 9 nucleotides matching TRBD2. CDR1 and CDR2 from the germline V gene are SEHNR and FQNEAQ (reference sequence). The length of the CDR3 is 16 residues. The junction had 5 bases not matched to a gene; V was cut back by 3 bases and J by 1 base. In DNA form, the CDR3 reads TGTGCCAGCAGCTTCCTTGAGCGGGAGGGCACAGATACGCAGTATTTT. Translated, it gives CASSFLEREGTDTQYF.

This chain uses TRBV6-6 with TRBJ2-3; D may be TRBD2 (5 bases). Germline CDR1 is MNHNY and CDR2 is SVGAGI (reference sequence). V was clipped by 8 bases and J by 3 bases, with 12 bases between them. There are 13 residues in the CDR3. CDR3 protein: CASLISVTDTQYF. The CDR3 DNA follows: TGTGCCAGCCTCATTAGCGTGACAGATACGCAGTATTTT.

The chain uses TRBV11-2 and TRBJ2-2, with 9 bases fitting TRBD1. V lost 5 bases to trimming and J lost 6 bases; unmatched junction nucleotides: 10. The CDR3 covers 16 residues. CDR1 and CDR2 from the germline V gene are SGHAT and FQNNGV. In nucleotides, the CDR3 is TGTGCCAGCAGCACACCCCCCGGACAGGGGTCCGGGGAGCTGTTTTTT. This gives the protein CASSTPPGQGSGELFF.

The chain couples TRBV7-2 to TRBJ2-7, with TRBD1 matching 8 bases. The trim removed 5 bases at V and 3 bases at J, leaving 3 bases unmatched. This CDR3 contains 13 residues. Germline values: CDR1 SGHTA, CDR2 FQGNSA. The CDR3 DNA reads TGTGCCAGCAGCACGGGACAGGACTACGAGCAGTACTTC. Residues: CASSTGQDYEQYF.

The CDR3 here is CASSPSGTGTGELFF. Here the CDR3 DNA reads TGTGCCAGCAGCCCAAGCGGGACGGGCACCGGGGAGCTGTTTTTT. V is TRBV7-3 and J is TRBJ2-2, with TRBD2 matching over 7 bases. The CDR3 runs to 15 residues. V lost 5 bases to trimming and J lost 4 bases; unmatched junction nucleotides: 7. Germline V CDR1 and CDR2: SGHTA, FQGTGA.

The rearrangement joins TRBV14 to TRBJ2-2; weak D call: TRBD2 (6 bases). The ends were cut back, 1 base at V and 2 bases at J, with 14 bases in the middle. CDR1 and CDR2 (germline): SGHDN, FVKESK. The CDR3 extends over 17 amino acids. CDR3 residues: CASSQVFGGGNTGELFF. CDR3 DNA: TGTGCCAGCAGCCAAGTATTCGGGGGAGGAAACACCGGGGAGCTGTTTTTT.

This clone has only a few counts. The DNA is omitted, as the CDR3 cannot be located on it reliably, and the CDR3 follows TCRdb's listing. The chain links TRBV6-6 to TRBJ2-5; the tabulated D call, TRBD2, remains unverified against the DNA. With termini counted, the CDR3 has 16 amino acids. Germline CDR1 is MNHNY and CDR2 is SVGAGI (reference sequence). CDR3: CASSSSTSGRAETQYF.

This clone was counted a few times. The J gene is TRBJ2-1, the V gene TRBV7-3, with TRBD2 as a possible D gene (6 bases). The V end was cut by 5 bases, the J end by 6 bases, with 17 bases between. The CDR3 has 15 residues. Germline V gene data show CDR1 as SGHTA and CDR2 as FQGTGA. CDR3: CASSLLGTPPNEQFF. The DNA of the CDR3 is TGTGCCAGCAGCCTGCTCGGGACTCCTCCCAATGAGCAGTTCTTC. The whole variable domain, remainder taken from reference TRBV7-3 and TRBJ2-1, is GAGVSQTPSNKVTEKGKYVELRCDPISGHTALYWYRQSLGQGPEFLIYFQGTGAADDSGLPNDRFFAVRPEGSVSTLKIQRTERGDSAVYLCASSLLGTPPNEQFFGPGTRLTVL.

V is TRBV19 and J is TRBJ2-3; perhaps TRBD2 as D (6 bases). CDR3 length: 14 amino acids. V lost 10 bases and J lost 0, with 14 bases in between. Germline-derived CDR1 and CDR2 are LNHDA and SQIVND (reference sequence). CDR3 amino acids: CATKPAGSTDTQYF. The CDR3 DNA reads TGTGCCACCAAACCGGCGGGGAGCACAGATACGCAGTATTTT. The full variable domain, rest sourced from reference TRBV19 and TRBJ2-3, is DGGITQSPKYLFRKEGQNVTLSCEQNLNHDAMYWYRQDPGQGLRLIYYSQIVNDFQKGDIAEGYSVSREKKESFPLTVTSAQKNPTAFYLCATKPAGSTDTQYFGPGTRLTVL.

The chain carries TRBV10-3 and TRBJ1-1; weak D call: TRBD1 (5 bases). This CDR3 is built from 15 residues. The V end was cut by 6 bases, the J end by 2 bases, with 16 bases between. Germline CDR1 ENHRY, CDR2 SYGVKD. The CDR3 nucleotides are TGTGCCATCAGGGAGGCAGACAGCATCAACACTGAAGCTTTCTTT. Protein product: CAIREADSINTEAFF.

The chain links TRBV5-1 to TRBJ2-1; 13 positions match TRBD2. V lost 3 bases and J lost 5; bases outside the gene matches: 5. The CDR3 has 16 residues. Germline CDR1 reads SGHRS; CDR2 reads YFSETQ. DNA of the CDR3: TGCGCCAGCAGCTCCCCACTAGCGGGGGGGAACAATGAGCAGTTCTTC. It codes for CASSSPLAGGNNEQFF. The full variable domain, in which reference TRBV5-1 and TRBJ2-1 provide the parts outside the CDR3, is KAGVTQTPRYLIKTRGQQVTLSCSPISGHRSVSWYQQTPGQGLQFLFEYFSETQRNKGNFPGRFSGRQFSNSRSEMNVSTLELGDSALYLCASSSPLAGGNNEQFFGPGTRLTVL.

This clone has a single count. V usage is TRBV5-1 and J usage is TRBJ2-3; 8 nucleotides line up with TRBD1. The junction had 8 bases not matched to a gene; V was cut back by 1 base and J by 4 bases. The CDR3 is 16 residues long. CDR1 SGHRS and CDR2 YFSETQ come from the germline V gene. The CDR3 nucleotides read TGCGCCAGCAGCTTGATCTCAGGGGGCTGGTCAGATACGCAGTATTTT. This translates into CASSLISGGWSDTQYF.

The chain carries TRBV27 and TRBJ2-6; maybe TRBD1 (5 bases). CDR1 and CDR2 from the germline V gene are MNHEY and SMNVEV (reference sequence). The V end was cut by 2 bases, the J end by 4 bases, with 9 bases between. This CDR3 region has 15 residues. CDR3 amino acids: CASSLAGRGANVLTF. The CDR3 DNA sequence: TGTGCCAGCAGTTTAGCAGGGCGAGGGGCCAACGTCCTGACTTTC.

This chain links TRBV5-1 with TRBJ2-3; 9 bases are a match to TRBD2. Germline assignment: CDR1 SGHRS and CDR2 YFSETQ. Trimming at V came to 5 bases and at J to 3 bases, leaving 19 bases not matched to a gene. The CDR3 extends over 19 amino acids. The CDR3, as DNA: TGCGCCAGCAGGTGGCCCGGGTTTGCGGGGGGGCCGGAGACAGATACGCAGTATTTT. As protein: CASRWPGFAGGPETDTQYF.

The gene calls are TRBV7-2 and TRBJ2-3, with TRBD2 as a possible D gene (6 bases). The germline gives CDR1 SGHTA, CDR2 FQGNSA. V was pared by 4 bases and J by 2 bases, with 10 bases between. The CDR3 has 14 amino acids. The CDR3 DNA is TGTGCCAGCAGCTACAGACTAGACACAGATACGCAGTATTTT. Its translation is CASSYRLDTDTQYF.

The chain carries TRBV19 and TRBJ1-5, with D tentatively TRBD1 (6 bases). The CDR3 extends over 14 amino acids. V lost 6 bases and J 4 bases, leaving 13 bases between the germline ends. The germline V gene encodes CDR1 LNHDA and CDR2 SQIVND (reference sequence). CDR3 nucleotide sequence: TGTGCCAGTAGAAGACAGGAACCAAATCAGCCCCAGCATTTT. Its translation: CASRRQEPNQPQHF.